This TCR beta chain comes out of a study of cytomegalovirus exposure and HLA in healthy donors. Broader study findings: Further analysis was carried out later, and it showed several of the most significant clusters appearing linked to common viral pathogens.

Points on this clone: Antigen unknown.

The PCR used 60 Vbeta and 13 Jbeta primers. Libraries were prepared by immunoSEQ multiplex PCR; TCRdb keeps only in-frame clonotypes and omits some of them. This sample's table reports 75,000 to 85,000 clones. There are 16 residues in the CDR3. Trimming took off 4 bases at V and 2 bases at J, with 17 bases between the two ends. CDR1 and CDR2 (germline): MNHNS, SASEGT. The rearrangement uses TRBV6-1 and TRBJ1-2, with D maybe TRBD1 (6 bases). Material for sequencing was PBMCs. This receptor was obtained from a man between 45 and 60 years old in good health and CMV-seronegative. The DNA for the CDR3 is TGTGCCAGCAGTGCAAACTGGCCCCAGGGGAACTATGGCTACACCTTC. Protein sequence: CASSANWPQGNYGYTF.